Given below is one T cell receptor (beta chain) in context. Its antigen remains unknown. CDR3 length: 16 residues. Germline lookup yields CDR1 SGHRS and CDR2 YFSETQ. Trimming took 2 bases from V and 2 from J, leaving 16 bases between them. The data were obtained in a study of OX40 agonist ivuxolimab in advanced cancers. Turning to the study itself: Subjects had a mean age of roughly 60 years, with a range of roughly 20 to 80; around 83% were male.

Method: immunoSEQ multiplex PCR; TCRdb's copy keeps in-frame clones and lacks some. The sample yields under 100,000 clones, about 90% seen once. Study-wide findings and caveats: At 0.1-3.0 mg/kg, partial responders had clonal expansion among the lowest observed. Expanded clones belonging to CD8+ T cells outnumbered, on average, those of CD4+. Among expanded peripheral T cells, antigen specificity went undetermined.

The chain joins TRBV5-1 to TRBJ2-5, with D perhaps matching TRBD1 (6 bases). This sample comprised CD4+ or CD8+ T cells sorted from blood, obtained in a trial of the OX40 agonist ivuxolimab. The TCR comes from an adult with an advanced solid tumor such as melanoma, head and neck, liver or kidney cancer. The CDR3 DNA follows: TGCGCCAGCAGCTTATCTTCAGGGGCCGTACAAGAGACCCAGTACTTC. As protein: CASSLSSGAVQETQYF. Supplemented by reference TRBV5-1 and TRBJ2-5, the full variable domain reads KAGVTQTPRYLIKTRGQQVTLSCSPISGHRSVSWYQQTPGQGLQFLFEYFSETQRNKGNFPGRFSGRQFSNSRSEMNVSTLELGDSALYLCASSLSSGAVQETQYFGPGTRLLVL.